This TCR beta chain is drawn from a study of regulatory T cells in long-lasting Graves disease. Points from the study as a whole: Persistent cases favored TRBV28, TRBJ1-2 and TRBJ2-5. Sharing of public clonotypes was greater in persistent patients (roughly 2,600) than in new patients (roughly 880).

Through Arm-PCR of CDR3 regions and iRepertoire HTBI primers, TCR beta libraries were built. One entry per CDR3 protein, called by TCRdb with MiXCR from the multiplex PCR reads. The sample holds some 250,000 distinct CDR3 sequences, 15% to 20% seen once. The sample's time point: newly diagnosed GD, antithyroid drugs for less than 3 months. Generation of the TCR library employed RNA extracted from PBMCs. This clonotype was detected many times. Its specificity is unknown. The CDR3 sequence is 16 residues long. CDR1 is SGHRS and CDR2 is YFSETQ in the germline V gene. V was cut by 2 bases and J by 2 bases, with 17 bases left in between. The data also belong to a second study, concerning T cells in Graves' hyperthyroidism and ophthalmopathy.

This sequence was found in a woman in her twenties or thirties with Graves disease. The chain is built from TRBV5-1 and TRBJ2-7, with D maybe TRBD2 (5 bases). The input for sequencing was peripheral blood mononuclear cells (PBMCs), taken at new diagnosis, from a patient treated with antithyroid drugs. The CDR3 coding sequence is TGCGCCAGCAGCTTCTTTGGTTACGGGAAAACCTACGAGCAGTACTTC. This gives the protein CASSFFGYGKTYEQYF. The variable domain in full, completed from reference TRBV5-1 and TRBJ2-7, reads KAGVTQTPRYLIKTRGQQVTLSCSPISGHRSVSWYQQTPGQGLQFLFEYFSETQRNKGNFPGRFSGRQFSNSRSEMNVSTLELGDSALYLCASSFFGYGKTYEQYFGPGTRLTVT.